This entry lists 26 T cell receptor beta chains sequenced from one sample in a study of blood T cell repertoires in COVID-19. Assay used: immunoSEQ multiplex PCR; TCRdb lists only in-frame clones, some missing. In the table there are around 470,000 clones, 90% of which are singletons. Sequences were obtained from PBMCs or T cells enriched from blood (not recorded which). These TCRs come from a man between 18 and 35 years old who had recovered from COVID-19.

The CDR3 DNA sequence: TGTGCCAGCAGTGAATACCCCAGGGCCCAGCCCCAGCATTTT. This codes for CASSEYPRAQPQHF. The gene calls are TRBV2 and TRBJ1-5, with D maybe TRBD1 (5 bases). Trimming left V 2 bases short and J 7 bases short, with 12 bases between. The CDR3 loop spans 14 amino acids. Germline V gene data show CDR1 as SNHLY and CDR2 as FYNNEI.

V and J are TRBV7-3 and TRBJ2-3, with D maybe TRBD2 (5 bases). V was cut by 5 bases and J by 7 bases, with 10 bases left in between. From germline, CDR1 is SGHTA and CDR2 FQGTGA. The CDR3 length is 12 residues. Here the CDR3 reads CASSSGPNTQYF. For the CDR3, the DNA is TGTGCCAGCAGCAGCGGCCCGAATACGCAGTATTTT.

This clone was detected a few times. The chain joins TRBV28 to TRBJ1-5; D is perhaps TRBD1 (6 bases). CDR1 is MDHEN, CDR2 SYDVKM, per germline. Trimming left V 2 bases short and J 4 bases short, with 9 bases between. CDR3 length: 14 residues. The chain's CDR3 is CASSLRTANQPQHF. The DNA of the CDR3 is TGTGCCAGCAGTTTAAGGACAGCAAATCAGCCCCAGCATTTT.

CDR3 protein: CASSLNSWPGYTF. The CDR3 nucleotides are TGTGCCAGCAGCTTGAATTCATGGCCCGGCTACACCTTC. This sequence joins TRBV5-8 and TRBJ1-2; D is unclear. The CDR3 covers 13 residues. Per germline, CDR1 SGHTS and CDR2 YDEGEE. The ends were cut back, 1 base at V and 8 bases at J, with 12 bases in the middle. The variable domain in full, completed from reference TRBV5-8 and TRBJ1-2, reads EAGVTQSPTHLIKTRGQQATLRCSPISGHTSVYWYQQALGLGLQFLLWYDEGEERNRGNFPPRFSGRQFPNYSSELNVNALELEDSALYLCASSLNSWPGYTFGSGTRLTVV.

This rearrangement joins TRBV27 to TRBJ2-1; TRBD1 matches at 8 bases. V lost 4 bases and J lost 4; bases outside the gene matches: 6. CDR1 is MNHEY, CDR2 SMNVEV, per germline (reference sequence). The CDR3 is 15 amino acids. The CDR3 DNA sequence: TGTGCCAGCAGTTGGGGACAGGCAGATTACAATGAGCAGTTCTTC. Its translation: CASSWGQADYNEQFF.

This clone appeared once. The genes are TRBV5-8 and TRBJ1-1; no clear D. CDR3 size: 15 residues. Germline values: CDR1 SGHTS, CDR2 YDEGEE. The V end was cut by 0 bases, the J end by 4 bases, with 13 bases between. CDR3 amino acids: CASSLAFSGGTEAFF. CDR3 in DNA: TGTGCCAGCAGCTTGGCCTTTTCAGGTGGCACTGAAGCTTTCTTT.

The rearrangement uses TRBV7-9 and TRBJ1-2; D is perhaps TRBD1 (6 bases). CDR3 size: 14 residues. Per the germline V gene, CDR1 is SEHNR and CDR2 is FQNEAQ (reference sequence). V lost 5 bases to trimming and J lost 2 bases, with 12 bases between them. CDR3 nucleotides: TGTGCCAGCAGCCCAAACAGGGAGAACTATGGCTACACCTTC. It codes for CASSPNRENYGYTF.

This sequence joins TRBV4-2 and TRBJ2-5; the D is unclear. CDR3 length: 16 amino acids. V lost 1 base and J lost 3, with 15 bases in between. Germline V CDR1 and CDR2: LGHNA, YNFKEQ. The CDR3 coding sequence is TGTGCCAGCAGCCAAGTGTCAGTCCTAAGCGAAGAGACCCAGTACTTC. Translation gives CASSQVSVLSEETQYF.

DNA of the CDR3: TGCGCCAGCAGCCTGCCCGCAGCGGGGTCAGGCAATTCACCCCTCCACTTT. As protein: CASSLPAAGSGNSPLHF. This chain connects TRBV5-1 to TRBJ1-6; D uncertain. The CDR3 length is 17 residues. V shed 4 bases and J shed 7 bases, with 21 bases lying between them. The germline V gene encodes CDR1 SGHRS and CDR2 YFSETQ.

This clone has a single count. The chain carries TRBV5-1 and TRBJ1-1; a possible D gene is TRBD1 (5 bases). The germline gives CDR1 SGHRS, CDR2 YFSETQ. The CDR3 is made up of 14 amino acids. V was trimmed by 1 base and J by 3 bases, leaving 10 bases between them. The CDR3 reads CASSLHGADTEAFF. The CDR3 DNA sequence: TGCGCCAGCAGCTTGCATGGGGCGGACACTGAAGCTTTCTTT.

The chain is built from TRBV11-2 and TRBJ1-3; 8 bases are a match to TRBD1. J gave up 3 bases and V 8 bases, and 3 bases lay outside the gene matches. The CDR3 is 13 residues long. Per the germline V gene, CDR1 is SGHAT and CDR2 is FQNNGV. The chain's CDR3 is CASQGAGGNTIYF. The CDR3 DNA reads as TGTGCCAGCCAGGGGGCTGGTGGAAACACCATATATTTT.

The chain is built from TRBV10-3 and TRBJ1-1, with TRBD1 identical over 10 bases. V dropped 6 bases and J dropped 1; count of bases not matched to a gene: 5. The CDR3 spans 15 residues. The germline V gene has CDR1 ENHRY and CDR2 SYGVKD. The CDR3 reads CAIRPGTGENTEAFF. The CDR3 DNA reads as TGTGCCATCAGGCCCGGGACAGGGGAGAACACTGAAGCTTTCTTT.

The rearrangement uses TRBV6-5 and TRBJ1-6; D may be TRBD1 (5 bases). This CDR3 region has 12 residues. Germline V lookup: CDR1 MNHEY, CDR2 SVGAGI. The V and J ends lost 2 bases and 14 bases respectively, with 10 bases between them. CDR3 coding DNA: TGTGCCAGCAGTTACGCCGGGGGATCCCTCCACTTT. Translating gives CASSYAGGSLHF.

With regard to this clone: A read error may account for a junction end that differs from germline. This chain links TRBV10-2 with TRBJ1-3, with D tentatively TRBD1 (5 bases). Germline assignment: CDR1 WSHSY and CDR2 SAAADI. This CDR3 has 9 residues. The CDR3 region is CASSEDKGF. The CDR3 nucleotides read TGCGCCAGCAGTGAGGACAAGGGGTTT.

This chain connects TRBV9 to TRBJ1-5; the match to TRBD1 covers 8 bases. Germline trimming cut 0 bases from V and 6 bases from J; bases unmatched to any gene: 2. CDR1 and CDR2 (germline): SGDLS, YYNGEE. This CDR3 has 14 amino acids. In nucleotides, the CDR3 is TGTGCCAGCAGCGTAGGACAGGGGACTCAGCCCCAGCATTTT. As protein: CASSVGQGTQPQHF.

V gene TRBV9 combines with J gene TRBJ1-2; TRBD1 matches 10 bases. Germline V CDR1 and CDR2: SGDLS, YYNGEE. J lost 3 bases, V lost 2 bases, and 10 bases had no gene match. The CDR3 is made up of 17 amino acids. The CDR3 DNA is TGTGCCAGCAGCGTCGGGACAGGGGTTGGATTGGACTATGGCTACACCTTC. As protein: CASSVGTGVGLDYGYTF.

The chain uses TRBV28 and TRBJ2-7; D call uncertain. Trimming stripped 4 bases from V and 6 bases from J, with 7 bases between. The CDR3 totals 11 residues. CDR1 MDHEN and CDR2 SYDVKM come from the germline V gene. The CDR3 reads CASSSSLEQYF. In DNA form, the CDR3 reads TGTGCCAGCAGTTCGTCCCTCGAGCAGTACTTC.

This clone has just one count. For the CDR3, the DNA is TGTGCCAGCAGTTTTAGCGGGTCCTCCTACGAGCAGTACTTC. Translating it yields CASSFSGSSYEQYF. The gene calls are TRBV27 and TRBJ2-7; 7 bases fit TRBD2. Germline V gene lookup returns CDR1 MNHEY and CDR2 SMNVEV (reference sequence). The CDR3 length is 14 residues. V shed 3 bases, J shed 0 bases, and the junction held 2 bases outside the gene matches.

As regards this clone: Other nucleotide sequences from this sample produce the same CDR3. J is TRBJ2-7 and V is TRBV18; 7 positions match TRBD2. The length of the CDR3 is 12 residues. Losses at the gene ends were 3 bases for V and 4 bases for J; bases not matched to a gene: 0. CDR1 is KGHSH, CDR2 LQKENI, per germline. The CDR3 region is CASSPGGYEQYF. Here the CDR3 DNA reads TGTGCCAGCTCACCGGGGGGGTACGAGCAGTACTTC.

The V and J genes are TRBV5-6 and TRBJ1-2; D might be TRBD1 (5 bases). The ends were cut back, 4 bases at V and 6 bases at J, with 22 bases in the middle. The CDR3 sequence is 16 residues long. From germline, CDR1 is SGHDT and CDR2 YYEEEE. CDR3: CASSLLASGDLNGYTF. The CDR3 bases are TGTGCCAGCAGCCTTCTGGCTTCGGGGGACTTGAATGGCTACACCTTC.

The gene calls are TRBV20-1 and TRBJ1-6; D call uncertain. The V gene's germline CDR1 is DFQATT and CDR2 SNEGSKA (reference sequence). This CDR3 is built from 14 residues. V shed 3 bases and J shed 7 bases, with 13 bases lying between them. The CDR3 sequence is CSASEATTNSPLHF. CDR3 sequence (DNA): TGCAGTGCTAGTGAGGCGACAACAAATTCACCCCTCCACTTT.

The CDR3 nucleotides read TGTGCCAGCAGCCGCGACGTGAGGGACTATGGCTACACCTTC. Translation: CASSRDVRDYGYTF. The chain has TRBV7-9 and TRBJ1-2; D gene unclear. The CDR3 contains 14 residues. V dropped 5 bases and J dropped 3 bases, with 13 bases sitting between them. Per germline, CDR1 SEHNR and CDR2 FQNEAQ (reference sequence).

In nucleotides, the CDR3 is TGTGCCAGCAGCTTAGTTGGGACTAGCGGGAGCGGGGAGCTGTTTTTT. Its protein is CASSLVGTSGSGELFF. V usage is TRBV7-2 and J usage is TRBJ2-2; 14 positions match TRBD2. The V gene end was trimmed by 1 base and the J gene end by 7 bases; junction bases not matched to a gene: 2. Germline V gives CDR1 SGHTA, CDR2 FQGNSA. The CDR3 is 16 amino acids.

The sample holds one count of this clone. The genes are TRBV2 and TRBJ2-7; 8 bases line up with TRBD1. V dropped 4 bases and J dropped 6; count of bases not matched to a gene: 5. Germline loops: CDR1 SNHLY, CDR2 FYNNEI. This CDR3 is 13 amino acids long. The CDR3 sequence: CASSAETGVEQYF. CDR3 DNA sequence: TGTGCCAGCAGTGCCGAGACAGGGGTCGAGCAGTACTTC.

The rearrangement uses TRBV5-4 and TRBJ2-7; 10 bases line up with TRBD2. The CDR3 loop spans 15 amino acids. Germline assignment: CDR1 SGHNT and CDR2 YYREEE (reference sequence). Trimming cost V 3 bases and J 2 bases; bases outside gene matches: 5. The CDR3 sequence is CASSSRLAGTYEQYF. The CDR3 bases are TGTGCCAGCAGCTCCCGACTAGCGGGTACCTACGAGCAGTACTTC.

The CDR3 protein is CASSHSFSGTSTGELFF. The CDR3 DNA reads as TGTGCCAGCAGCCACTCCTTCTCCGGGACTTCAACCGGGGAGCTGTTTTTT. This rearrangement joins TRBV7-9 to TRBJ2-2; tentative D call: TRBD2 (6 bases). Germline V gene data show CDR1 as SEHNR and CDR2 as FQNEAQ (reference sequence). The CDR3 runs 17 residues. The V and J ends lost 5 bases and 5 bases respectively, with 21 bases between them.